The clone carrying this TCR delta chain came up many times. Only one base separates this from a far larger clonotype, so it likely reflects a read error. This sample includes further DNA sequences coding for the same CDR3. TCRdb reanalyzed the multiplex PCR reads using CATT. The table records around 46,000 delta-chain clones, roughly 1.6% of them present only once. CDR1 and CDR2 from the germline V gene are TSWWSYY and QGS. The CDR3 contains 22 residues. Bulk repertoires came from Vgamma9/Vdelta2+ or Vdelta2-negative gammadelta T cells flow-sorted from PBMC. This record comes from a study of γδ T cells in repeated Plasmodium falciparum infection. Study-wide background: The natural-infection arm compared Malian children under seasonal malaria with matched Australian children.

The sample consisted of gamma-delta T cells from blood. The chain couples TRDV1 to TRDJ1, with 9 bases matching TRDD2. This TCR was recovered from a pool of human donors (malaria-infected and uninfected, not separated). This chain's CDR3 is CALGELPSYMGGGHSYTDKLIF. CDR3 sequence (DNA): TGTGCTCTTGGGGAACTACCTTCCTACATGGGTGGGGGTCACTCATACACCGATAAGCTCATCTTT.